A selection of T cell receptor beta chains follows, all from one sample in a study of OX40 agonist ivuxolimab in advanced cancers. Sequencing used immunoSEQ multiplex PCR; TCRdb keeps in-frame clones, though not all of them. The sample records roughly 42,000 clones, approximately 83% being singletons. The sequencing used CD4+ or CD8+ T cells sorted from blood, collected in a trial of the OX40 agonist ivuxolimab. These receptors were obtained from an adult with an advanced solid tumor such as melanoma, head and neck, liver or kidney cancer. The CDR3 runs from the conserved cysteine through the conserved F or W. Fields, in order: J gene, D gene, V gene, CDR3 protein, CDR3 DNA. D genes are given only for firm matches.

TRBJ1-1	-	TRBV28	CASSLRKLATAYRVAAFF	TGTGCCAGCAGTTTACGGAAATTAGCGACGGCTTACAGGGTTGCGGCTTTCTTT
TRBJ2-2	-	TRBV12-5	CASGLVPSLGPGELFF	TGTGCTAGTGGTTTGGTGCCTAGCCTCGGTCCCGGGGAGCTGTTTTTT
TRBJ2-7	-	TRBV2	CASSEVGSGRYEQYF	TGTGCCAGCAGTGAAGTTGGGAGCGGTCGCTACGAGCAGTACTTC
TRBJ1-3	-	TRBV27	CASSLSPPRYRGPGNTIYF	TGTGCCAGCAGTTTATCCCCCCCCCGGTATCGGGGGCCTGGAAACACCATATATTTT
TRBJ1-2	-	TRBV5-4	CASSGDNYGYTF	TGTGCCAGCAGCGGAGACAACTATGGCTACACCTTC
TRBJ2-5	TRBD2	TRBV28	CASRRLAGGAETQYF	TGTGCCAGCAGACGACTAGCGGGGGGGGCTGAGACCCAGTACTTC
TRBJ1-2	TRBD1	TRBV27	CASSVDRLYGYTF	TGTGCCAGCAGTGTGGACAGGCTGTATGGCTACACCTTC
TRBJ1-1	-	TRBV27	CASSSGQLTEAFF	TGTGCCAGCAGTTCCGGACAGCTCACTGAAGCTTTCTTT
TRBJ1-1	TRBD1	TRBV6-5	CASSYWGQGFAEAFF	TGTGCCAGCAGTTACTGGGGACAGGGGTTCGCTGAAGCTTTCTTT
TRBJ1-4	-	TRBV27	CASRGLGNEKLFF	TGTGCCAGCAGAGGTTTGGGGAATGAAAAACTGTTTTTT